A single T cell receptor (beta chain) is shown here with its context. Its antigen is not identified. TCRbeta CDR3 was sequenced at survey depth with template counts. Measured with immunoSEQ multiplex PCR; TCRdb has only the in-frame clones, and not every one. Of 25,000 or so clones listed, roughly 89% are singletons. These data come from a study of tissue T cells after allogeneic stem cell transplantation. Turning to the study itself: Enrolled prospectively were adult allogeneic hematopoietic cell transplant recipients whose graft-versus-host disease was steroid-refractory. Study findings and constraints: Anatomically similar tissues had similar TCR repertoires within each patient. Across patients, clones rarely overlapped, yet motif clusters were shared tissue-specifically.

The germline V and J ends were trimmed by 8 bases and 0 bases, with 5 bases remaining between them. This CDR3 has 12 amino acids. Looked up from germline, CDR1 is ENHRY and CDR2 is SYGVKD. The material sequenced was blood, taken before transplantation. This chain joins TRBV10-3 and TRBJ1-5; D remains ambiguous. The TCR comes from a male donor at least 60 years old who later had graft-versus-host disease after an allogeneic stem cell transplant. CDR3 sequence (DNA): TGTGCCATCTCAGATAGCAATCAGCCCCAGCATTTT. Protein product: CAISDSNQPQHF.